This T cell receptor (beta chain) was documented in a study of blood T cells in healthy people across ages (dated by TCRdb to the mid-2010s). Looking at the study overall: In model experiments, template switching captured about one uniquely barcoded TCR beta cDNA molecule for every two T cells. The donors were divided into four age groups: young (average approximately 16 years), middle-aged (about 40), aged (around 67) and long-lived (around 80). The study analyzed two additional independent replicas of 1 million unique cDNA reads from the same blood draw for two donors, one aged 18 to 29 and one aged 80 or older. To track age-related changes in TCR beta repertoire diversity, the study relied on deep sequencing normalized with unique cDNA molecular identifiers. To avoid experimental bias, donors of different ages were randomly spread across the sequencing lanes. Study-level results and caveats: Estimates of total diversity based on one million sequenced T cells were considered lower bounds and underestimates. Because profiling used bulk unsorted PBMCs, naive and antigen-experienced compartments could not be compared conclusively. The percentage of naive T cells measured by flow cytometry correlated strongly with observed TCR beta diversity. The long-lived group showed more naive CD4+ T cells, fewer expanded clones and increased TCR diversity than the aged group, suggesting age selection. Observed TCR beta diversity per million T cells fell roughly linearly with age, and a significant reduction was already apparent by age roughly 40. Donor CMV infection status was unknown, potentially confounding age-related changes in expanded clonotypes.

The roughly 39 donors, aged about 6 to 95 years, were systemically healthy Caucasian individuals from Russia. About 10 milliliters of peripheral blood were drawn from each donor into EDTA-treated Vacutainer tubes. Ficoll-Paque density-gradient centrifugation was used to isolate PBMCs, with at least 6 million per sample. Total RNA was extracted from PBMCs with Trizol reagent, with at least 5.5 micrograms obtained per sample. For every donor, an aliquot of PBMCs went through flow cytometry to measure the percentages of naive CD45RAhigh/CD27high T cells. Library prep was done by 5' RACE. The second PCR ran for roughly 7 to 12 cycles and used a J-beta primer mix along with a sample-barcoded 5' primer. A template-switch 5' adaptor carrying 12 random nucleotides introduced a unique molecular identifier onto each TCR beta cDNA molecule. At least 2.5 million CDR3-containing paired-end reads were obtained from each sample. First-strand cDNA was synthesized from all RNA with the Mint cDNA synthesis kit, primed by a TRBC-specific oligonucleotide. All cDNA was treated with uracil-DNA glycosylase and then went through a first 18-cycle PCR with the universal primers M1SS and BC2_uni_R. As for the authors' bioinformatics: Each sample was normalized by randomly selecting 1 million high-quality reads, each carrying a distinct molecular identifier. Instead of being binned into consensus sequences, reads with shared molecular identifiers were discarded. MiTCR, run with a Q25 quality threshold and the strictest error-elimination algorithm, handled CDR3 identification, clonotype clustering and error correction. Lower-bound total TCR beta diversity was estimated with a nonparametric unseen species model using Euler transformation. The public reads were quality trimmed at Q25 with fastp and then assembled into clones with MiXCR by TCRdb, keeping productive beta chains. Here each entry gathers all rows of one CDR3 protein and keeps the most common genes and DNA. TCRdb's processing, not the authors' own work, is the source of the V and J calls. Here the sample has around 1,900,000 distinct CDR3 sequences; 35% to 50% occur a single time. The ten largest make up under 25% of the sample.

In this sample, this clonotype turned up once. Its antigen remains unidentified. The record has no base qualities; no much larger clone is one base away. CDR3 length: 12 amino acids, cysteine to phenylalanine. Only the CDR3 DNA is retained, 36 bases long and in frame from the first base. The germline V gene gives CDR1 as MDHEN and CDR2 as SYDVKM. Deletion took 8 bases off V and 15 bases off J, with a span of 20 bases between the germline ends. The TCR originated in a human donor in good health. Recombination connected TRBV28 to TRBJ1-5; tentative D gene TRBD1, with 6 bases matching. The sequenced sample was blood. The CDR3 here reads CASGLRGRAGHF. The nucleotide sequence is given as TGTGCCAGCGGCCTTCGGGGGCGGGCCGGGCATTTT.